The count of the clone carrying this T cell receptor (beta chain) is one. This entry comes from a study of T cell responses to AZD1222 COVID-19 vaccine. Trimming took 0 bases from V and 4 from J, leaving 10 bases between them. Looked up from germline, CDR1 is SNHLY and CDR2 is FYNNEI. The CDR3 covers 15 residues. Method: immunoSEQ multiplex PCR; TCRdb's copy keeps in-frame clones and lacks some. Here the sample spans some 130,000 clones, roughly 93% being singletons. The chain has TRBV2 and TRBJ2-1; D is undetermined. The sequence was obtained from an adult who received the AZD1222 COVID-19 vaccine. The sample consisted of peripheral blood, taken 28 days after the second AZD1222 dose. The CDR3 loop reads CASSEALPAYNEQFF. The CDR3, as DNA: TGTGCCAGCAGTGAAGCGCTTCCGGCATACAATGAGCAGTTCTTC. Looking up the rest from reference TRBV2 and TRBJ2-1 gives the full variable domain: EPEVTQTPSHQVTQMGQEVILRCVPISNHLYFYWYRQILGQKVEFLVSFYNNEISEKSEIFDDQFSVERPDGSNFTLKIRSTKLEDSAMYFCASSEALPAYNEQFFGPGTRLTVL.